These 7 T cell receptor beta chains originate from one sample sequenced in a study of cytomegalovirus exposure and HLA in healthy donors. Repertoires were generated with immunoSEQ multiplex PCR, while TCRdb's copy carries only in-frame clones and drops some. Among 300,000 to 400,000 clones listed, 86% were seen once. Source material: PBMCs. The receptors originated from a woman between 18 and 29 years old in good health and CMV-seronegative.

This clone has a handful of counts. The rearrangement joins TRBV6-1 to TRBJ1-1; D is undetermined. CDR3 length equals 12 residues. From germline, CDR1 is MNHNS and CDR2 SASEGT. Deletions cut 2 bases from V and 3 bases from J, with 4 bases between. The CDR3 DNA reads TGTGCCAGCAGTGAATATTACACTGAAGCTTTCTTT. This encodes CASSEYYTEAFF.

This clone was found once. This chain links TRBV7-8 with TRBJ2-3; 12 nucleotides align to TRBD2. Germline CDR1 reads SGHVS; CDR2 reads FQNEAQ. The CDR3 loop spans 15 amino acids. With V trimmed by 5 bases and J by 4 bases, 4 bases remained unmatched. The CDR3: CASSMTSGSSDTQYF. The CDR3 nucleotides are TGTGCCAGCAGCATGACTAGCGGGAGTTCAGATACGCAGTATTTT.

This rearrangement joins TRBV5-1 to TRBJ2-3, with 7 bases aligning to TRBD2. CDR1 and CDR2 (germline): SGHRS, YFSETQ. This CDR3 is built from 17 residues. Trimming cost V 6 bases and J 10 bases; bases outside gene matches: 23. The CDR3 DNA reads TGCGCCAGCATCTTCGGCAGGGTGGAAAGGGAGGGTATCTCGCAGTATTTT. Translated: CASIFGRVEREGISQYF.

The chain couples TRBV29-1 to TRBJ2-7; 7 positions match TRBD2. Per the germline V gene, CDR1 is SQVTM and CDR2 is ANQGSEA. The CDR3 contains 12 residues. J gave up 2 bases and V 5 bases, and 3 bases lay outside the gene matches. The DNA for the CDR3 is TGCAGCGTTAAGCGGGAAACCTACGAGCAGTACTTC. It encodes CSVKRETYEQYF.

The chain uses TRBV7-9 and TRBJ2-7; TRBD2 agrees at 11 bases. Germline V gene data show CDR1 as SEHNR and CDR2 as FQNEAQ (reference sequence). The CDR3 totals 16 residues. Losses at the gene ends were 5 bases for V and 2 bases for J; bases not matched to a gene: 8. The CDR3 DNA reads TGTGCCAGCAGCAAGTTAACTAGCGGGGGCGCCTACGAGCAGTACTTC. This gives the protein CASSKLTSGGAYEQYF.

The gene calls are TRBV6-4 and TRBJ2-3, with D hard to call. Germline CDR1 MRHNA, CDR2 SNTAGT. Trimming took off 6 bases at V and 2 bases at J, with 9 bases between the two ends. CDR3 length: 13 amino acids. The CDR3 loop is CASSNQDTDTQYF. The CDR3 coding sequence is TGTGCCAGCAGCAATCAGGACACAGATACGCAGTATTTT.

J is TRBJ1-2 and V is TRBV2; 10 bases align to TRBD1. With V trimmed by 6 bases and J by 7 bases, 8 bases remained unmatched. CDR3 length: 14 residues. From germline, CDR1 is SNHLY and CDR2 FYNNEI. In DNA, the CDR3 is TGTGCCAGCAGACCGGGACAGGGGTTTTTTGGCTACACCTTC. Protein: CASRPGQGFFGYTF.